This T cell receptor (beta chain) came from a study of blood T cell repertoires in COVID-19. Study background: Specimens from acute and convalescent COVID-19 originated in the United States, Italy and Spain. PBMCs, B-cell-depleted T cells, or T cells provided the cDNA or gDNA that made up the material.

Per the authors' pipeline: The assay estimated nucleated cells by amplifying reference gene primers. Repertoires were generated with immunoSEQ multiplex PCR, while TCRdb's copy carries only in-frame clones and drops some. V, J and clone size reflect that table, while D and trimming were determined from the DNA. This table has about 380,000 clones, roughly 85% appearing once. The V and J ends lost 11 bases and 4 bases, in that order; junction bases with no gene match: 13. CDR1 is MDHEN and CDR2 is SYDVKM in the germline V gene. This CDR3 comprises 14 residues. The V call is TRBV28, the J call TRBJ2-7; TRBD2 matches 8 bases. The sequencing input was peripheral blood. This sequence was found in a woman aged 18-35 years with acute or convalescent COVID-19. The CDR3 sequence is CARSRSSGMYEQYF. CDR3 in DNA: TGTGCCCGATCCCGGAGTAGCGGGATGTACGAGCAGTACTTC.